A selection of T cell receptor beta chains follows, all from one sample in a study of blood T cell repertoires in COVID-19. Measured with immunoSEQ multiplex PCR; TCRdb has only the in-frame clones, and not every one. The data show approximately 250,000 clones, more than 70% seen once. What was sequenced was PBMCs or T cells enriched from blood (not recorded which). Every receptor here comes from a woman aged 40 to 50 with acute COVID-19. Each CDR3 is given without its conserved first and last residue. The order of the fields is V gene, CDR3 protein.

TRBV19	ASSSDFGNQPQH
TRBV9	ASSRTGGSGETQY
TRBV6-5	ASSYGEGWREKLF
TRBV7-2	ASSRGGENTEAF
TRBV5-4	ASSLYSGSPGELF
TRBV4-2	ASSPGRRESGYT
TRBV2	ASSSGVREKLF
TRBV7-9	ASSLPRQGRSNEAF
TRBV9	ASSVPSSGSSYNEQF
TRBV30	ALLRGNYGYT
TRBV2	ASSDVKDRVSGNTIY
TRBV19	ASSIRDSPNQPQH
TRBV7-9	ASSLSHSSVRYGYT
TRBV6-2/TRBV6-3	ASSYGGWPEAF
TRBV10-3	AISGARGGLSYEQY
TRBV29-1	SVPSSGRTLETQY
TRBV19	ASSMRQGGSYT
TRBV6-6	ASSYSAGVNTDTQY
TRBV7-6	ASSFGDSSYEQY
TRBV5-6	ASSSLRGASTDTQY
TRBV4-1	ASSQASGGLGNTIY
TRBV19	ASSIIQGGNQPQH
TRBV10-1	AIANGTGDQPQH
TRBV18	ASSPKQGLGTEAF
TRBV6-5	ASSTRGIEAF
TRBV7-8	ASTLHEVAGATGELF
TRBV5-1	ASSLGAGLGETQY
TRBV6-2/TRBV6-3	ASSYSRDRGLVNRNEQF
TRBV15	ATSRELAGITGELF
TRBV5-6	ASSLDRSRSPLH
TRBV5-6	ASSLDRGRNEQF
TRBV5-4	ASSAWASANEKLF
TRBV5-8	ASSLVTGVPNSNQPQH
TRBV4-2	ASSQDPTSGGPDTDTQY
TRBV6-5	ASTPRGFGNQPQH
TRBV7-8	ASSLGAGSRAGELF
TRBV2	ASSGGWVIGQGSIGVLT
TRBV13	ASSFRGRTDTQY
TRBV2	ASSDASGGHSYEQY
TRBV4-3	ASSQDSASGGRGYT
TRBV2	ASIKSGQGKETQY